The entry below describes one T cell receptor (beta chain). Measured with immunoSEQ multiplex PCR; TCRdb has only the in-frame clones, and not every one. Among over 200,000 clones listed, about four fifths were seen once. The data originate from a study of blood T cell repertoires in COVID-19. The J segment lost 3 bases and the V segment lost 8 bases, leaving 15 bases of the junction unmatched. The CDR3 sequence is 17 residues long. Germline CDR1 is SGHAT and CDR2 is FQNNGV. Residents of around 24 US areas, aged about 18 to 95 years, made up the participants. The specimen was PBMCs or T cells enriched from blood (not recorded which). This TCR came from a man between 60 and 75 years old who had recovered from COVID-19. V and J are TRBV11-2 and TRBJ2-2; TRBD2 matches 7 bases. CDR3 in DNA: TGTGCCAGCCGGGGTAATGGGCGCGGGGGTTACACCGGGGAGCTGTTTTTT. Translated: CASRGNGRGGYTGELFF.